This T cell receptor (beta chain) was documented in a study of T cells in Graves' hyperthyroidism and ophthalmopathy (dated by TCRdb to about 2019). For the wider study: Peripheral blood was collected at initial diagnosis, before any treatment. TCR V-J signatures able to tell the groups apart were searched for in a discovery cohort of 90 to 100 patients, of whom around 43 had Graves' ophthalmopathy and about 60 had stable Graves' hyperthyroidism. The 75 to 100 discovery patients were randomly split 7:3 into training and test sets. The paper reports TCR Vbeta CDR3 sequencing of over 130 peripheral blood samples: over 40 ophthalmopathy, approximately 74 hyperthyroidism and around 17 progressor patients. Once sampling was done, hyperthyroidism patients were given methimazole at a starting dose of 30 mg daily, whereas ophthalmopathy patients were given high-dose intravenous methylprednisolone. Prospective prediction of ophthalmopathy was tested in an independent validation cohort of fewer than 20 hyperthyroidism patients and 15 to 17 patients who later progressed to ophthalmopathy. In several Graves' hyperthyroidism patients, the study also compared T-cell repertoires from thyroid tissue with T-cell repertoires from blood.

The TCR beta CDR3 regions were amplified from RNA transcripts. For the first round of RT-PCR on the TCR CDR3, the HTBI primer set was used together with the Qiagen OneStep RT-PCR kit. Libraries were constructed in a second round of multiplex PCR, after which size selection and purification were performed. The libraries were sequenced on an Illumina HiSeq2000 using paired-end 100 bp reads. The authors' analysis ran thus. SOAPnuke was used to process the raw data, throwing out any read that contained adapters or uncalled bases, had a mean Phred below 15, or lacked an exact constant-primer or identifier match. High-quality paired reads were merged using COPE v1.2.5, and each unique nucleotide sequence was defined as a clonotype. MiTCR v1.1 was used to align clonotypes to the IMGT TRBV, TRBD and TRBJ reference segments. The analysis was restricted to V-J combinations with a frequency above 0.0001, which together covered 99.2% of the repertoires. A TCS score was defined as the ratio between F50 (clonal expansion) and ExV (chaos), using BLOSUM62-based TCRdist between CDR3 peptides within each V-J. Welch's t-statistics and random forest reduced fewer than 550 V-J features to about 12, which were used in a naive Bayes classifier (R e1071). TCRdb itself trimmed the public reads at Q25 with fastp, ran MiXCR and retained productive beta chains. Entries that share a CDR3 protein sequence are merged under the most common genes and DNA. The V and J calls and clone size are TCRdb's, not the authors'. The table for this sample lists fewer than 650,000 distinct CDR3 sequences; around 13% of them were counted only once. The top ten constitute approximately 14% of the sample.

Graves' hyperthyroidism was defined as stable when no progression to ophthalmopathy occurred over 18 months of follow-up. Hyperthyroidism patients were newly diagnosed, had a disease duration of under 2 months, and were aged 18 to 65 years. The study excluded patients with uncontrolled infections, other autoimmune diseases, pregnancy or lactation. Diagnoses were established on the basis of clinical symptoms, serum thyroxine and TRAb, thyroid ultrasound, and orbital computed tomography. PBMCs were separated from roughly 10 ml of fresh peripheral blood using Ficoll-Paque density gradient centrifugation. Total RNA was extracted using Trizol reagent, and RNA quality was assessed on an Agilent 2100 Bioanalyzer. Broad study findings and their caveats: Most expanded thyroid clonotypes (frequency above 0.001) were also detected in blood, suggesting blood repertoires may reflect thyroid immune responses. In validation, the model predicted progression to ophthalmopathy a median of about 6.5 months before onset, with roughly 71% sensitivity and about 72% specificity. Ophthalmopathy was separated from stable hyperthyroidism by a 13 V-J signature model, with over 85% sensitivity and roughly 81% specificity obtained in cross-validation and 80%/75% obtained in testing. No statistical method was used to fix the sample size in advance, and group allocation was not hidden from the investigators.

From its cysteine to its phenylalanine, the CDR3 spans 14 amino acids. Only the CDR3 DNA stays, 42 bases, in frame from base 1. For CDR1 and CDR2, the germline V gene lists WSHSY and SAAADI. Germline trimming amounts to 9 bases on V and 4 bases on J, with 9 as the count of junction bases outside the gene matches. This clonotype was counted many times. No cognate antigen has been identified for it. Within one base of it there is no much larger clone, and no base qualities were kept. The specimen was blood. This TCR was recovered from a woman aged 40 to 49 with Graves' hyperthyroidism. The chain uses TRBV10-2 and TRBJ2-7; 10 central nucleotides agree with TRBD2. Here the CDR3 is given as CASFPGLAMYEQYF. The DNA sequence is TGCGCCAGTTTCCCGGGACTAGCGATGTACGAGCAGTACTTC.